These 29 T cell receptor beta chains were all obtained from the same sample, sequenced in a study of beta chain features in type 1 diabetes. The sequenced template was cDNA made from the entire isolated RNA. Only in-frame clones appear in the TCRdb table, and some are missing; sequencing was by immunoSEQ multiplex PCR. This table holds about 180,000 clones, approximately 13% found once. Sequencing used central memory CD4+ T cells from blood. The receptors here all came from a woman younger than 35 in good health.

This clone showed up just a few times. The chain carries TRBV5-1 and TRBJ2-2, with D hard to call. Deletions cut 0 bases from V and 1 base from J, with 7 bases between. Germline loops: CDR1 SGHRS, CDR2 YFSETQ. The CDR3 totals 15 residues. The CDR3 sequence is CASSLVPENTGELFF. The CDR3 nucleotides are TGCGCCAGCAGCTTGGTCCCAGAGAACACCGGGGAGCTGTTTTTT.

This clone was seen only a few times. This chain joins TRBV14 and TRBJ2-7, with TRBD2 matching 11 bases. The germline V gene has CDR1 SGHDN and CDR2 FVKESK. V lost 2 bases to trimming and J lost 6 bases; unmatched junction nucleotides: 3. The CDR3 totals 14 residues. The CDR3 sequence is CASSQRLAGGEQYF. Written as DNA, the CDR3 is TGTGCCAGCAGCCAAAGGCTAGCGGGAGGCGAGCAGTACTTC.

The V and J genes are TRBV27 and TRBJ2-5, with TRBD2 identical over 8 bases. Trimming took 2 bases from V and 1 from J; bases not matched to a gene: 6. Germline CDR1 reads MNHEY; CDR2 reads SMNVEV (reference sequence). This CDR3 has 16 amino acids. The DNA of the CDR3 is TGTGCCAGCAGTTTAGGGACTAGAAGTTCCCAAGAGACCCAGTACTTC. Translating gives CASSLGTRSSQETQYF.

The chain links TRBV6-1 to TRBJ2-1, with 11 bases lining up with TRBD2. CDR1 and CDR2 (germline): MNHNS, SASEGT. The CDR3 is 15 residues long. Germline trimming cut 7 bases from V and 5 bases from J; bases unmatched to any gene: 7. CDR3 protein: CASTDGLAGNNEQFF. CDR3 coding DNA: TGTGCCAGCACCGACGGACTAGCGGGTAACAATGAGCAGTTCTTC.

The table lists this clone with a few counts. This chain joins TRBV6-5 and TRBJ2-7, with D possibly TRBD1 on 6 matching bases. CDR1 MNHEY and CDR2 SVGAGI come from the germline V gene. V lost 5 bases and J lost 3, with 14 bases in between. The length of the CDR3 is 14 residues. The chain's CDR3 is CASSAGTQNYEQYF. CDR3 DNA: TGTGCCAGCAGTGCCGGGACACAGAACTACGAGCAGTACTTC.

The chain combines TRBV30 with TRBJ2-2; the D gene is possibly TRBD2 (7 bases). Trimming left V 2 bases short and J 4 bases short, with 17 bases between. From germline, CDR1 is GTSNPN and CDR2 SVGIG (reference sequence). The CDR3 totals 16 residues. CDR3 protein: CAWSLGASGFTGELFF. CDR3 sequence (DNA): TGTGCCTGGAGTCTGGGGGCTAGCGGTTTCACCGGGGAGCTGTTTTTT. Full variable domain (rest looked up from reference TRBV30 and TRBJ2-2): SQTIHQWPATLVQPVGSPLSLECTVEGTSNPNLYWYRQAAGRGLQLLFYSVGIGQISSEVPQNLSASRPQDRQFILSSKKLLLSDSGFYLCAWSLGASGFTGELFFGEGSRLTVL.

The chain uses TRBV5-1 and TRBJ1-2; D possibly corresponds to TRBD1 (5 bases). V lost 4 bases to trimming and J lost 4 bases, with 20 bases between them. The CDR3 sequence is 16 residues long. CDR1 is SGHRS, CDR2 YFSETQ, per germline. The CDR3 here is CASSPGDSLLGYGYTF. CDR3 coding DNA: TGCGCCAGCAGCCCCGGAGACAGCCTTCTAGGCTATGGCTACACCTTC.

A few counts support this clone. The rearrangement uses TRBV5-6 and TRBJ2-3; D is ambiguous. The CDR3 extends over 13 amino acids. Germline loops: CDR1 SGHDT, CDR2 YYEEEE. Trimming removed 2 bases from V and 7 bases from J, with 11 bases in between. The CDR3 DNA follows: TGTGCCAGCAGCTTTTTTTCCTCGTATACGCAGTATTTT. Residues: CASSFFSSYTQYF.

V and J are TRBV5-1 and TRBJ2-2; D is possibly TRBD2 (6 bases). The V end was cut by 0 bases, the J end by 4 bases, with 13 bases between. CDR1 is SGHRS and CDR2 is YFSETQ in the germline V gene. The length of the CDR3 is 16 residues. The CDR3 loop is CASSLVGGVRTGELFF. The CDR3 nucleotides are TGCGCCAGCAGCTTGGTGGGAGGAGTTCGCACCGGGGAGCTGTTTTTT.

V usage is TRBV10-3 and J usage is TRBJ1-1; 10 nucleotides line up with TRBD1. With V trimmed by 6 bases and J by 6 bases, 7 bases remained unmatched. CDR3 length equals 14 residues. Germline values: CDR1 ENHRY, CDR2 SYGVKD. As DNA, the CDR3 is TGTGCCATCAGATCCGGGACAGGGGACGCTGAAGCTTTCTTT. Translated: CAIRSGTGDAEAFF.

This clone was observed a handful of times. The CDR3 sequence: CAWTQGETQYF. The CDR3 DNA reads as TGTGCCTGGACCCAGGGAGAGACCCAGTACTTC. This sequence joins TRBV30 and TRBJ2-5, with D perhaps TRBD1 (5 bases). The CDR3 is 11 amino acids. Trimming cost V 4 bases and J 4 bases, with 7 bases left between them. Germline-derived CDR1 and CDR2 are GTSNPN and SVGIG (reference sequence).

V gene TRBV5-4 combines with J gene TRBJ2-5; D is unclear. Germline CDR1 and CDR2: SGHNT and YYREEE (reference sequence). V lost 4 bases and J 13 bases, leaving 17 bases between the germline ends. This CDR3 has 12 amino acids. The CDR3 DNA is TGTGCCAGCAGCCCAGACTCCCTCAAGCTGTACTTC. Amino acid sequence: CASSPDSLKLYF. Filled out from reference TRBV5-4 and TRBJ2-5, the complete variable domain reads ETGVTQSPTHLIKTRGQQVTLRCSSQSGHNTVSWYQQALGQGPQFIFQYYREEENGRGNFPPRFSGLQFPNYSSELNVNALELDDSALYLCASSPDSLKLYFGPGTRLLVL.

The rearrangement links TRBV6-5 to TRBJ2-5; D is perhaps TRBD1 (7 bases). Trimming took 5 bases from V and 5 from J, leaving 12 bases between them. CDR1 is MNHEY, CDR2 SVGAGI, per germline. The CDR3 spans 13 residues. The CDR3 reads CASSEQGRETQYF. In DNA form, the CDR3 reads TGTGCCAGCAGTGAACAGGGGAGGGAGACCCAGTACTTC.

The rearrangement joins TRBV25-1 to TRBJ2-2, with D unclear. CDR1 is MGHDK and CDR2 is SYGVNS in the germline V gene. Trimming cost V 4 bases and J 1 base, with 7 bases left between them. This CDR3 has 14 residues. CDR3 residues: CASSVFGNTGELFF. CDR3 DNA sequence: TGTGCCAGCAGTGTTTTCGGGAACACCGGGGAGCTGTTTTTT.

The J gene is TRBJ1-5, the V gene TRBV7-2; D is uncertain. The V end lost 6 bases, the J end lost 6 bases, and 15 bases lay between the germline ends. CDR3 length equals 14 residues. Germline CDR1 SGHTA, CDR2 FQGNSA. CDR3 in amino acids: CASRGNIDGQPQHF. The CDR3 DNA reads as TGTGCCAGCAGGGGCAACATAGACGGTCAGCCCCAGCATTTT.

The chain carries TRBV30 and TRBJ2-3; TRBD1 matches 7 bases. This CDR3 has 15 amino acids. J gave up 0 bases and V 0 bases, and 3 bases lay outside the gene matches. Germline V gene sequence: CDR1 GTSNPN, CDR2 SVGIG (reference sequence). The CDR3 spells CAWSVQGISTDTQYF. The CDR3 nucleotides are TGTGCCTGGAGTGTACAGGGGATTAGCACAGATACGCAGTATTTT.

V gene TRBV2 combines with J gene TRBJ1-5; 7 bases fit TRBD1. Germline V gene sequence: CDR1 SNHLY, CDR2 FYNNEI. The CDR3 spans 14 residues. V gave up 6 bases and J gave up 6 bases; unmatched junction bases: 8. The CDR3 loop reads CASSLQGYGQPQHF. The CDR3 nucleotides read TGTGCCAGCAGCCTACAGGGGTACGGTCAGCCCCAGCATTTT. The full variable domain, completed using reference TRBV2 and TRBJ1-5, is EPEVTQTPSHQVTQMGQEVILRCVPISNHLYFYWYRQILGQKVEFLVSFYNNEISEKSEIFDDQFSVERPDGSNFTLKIRSTKLEDSAMYFCASSLQGYGQPQHFGDGTRLSIL.

The genes are TRBV6-6 and TRBJ2-7; 11 bases are shared with TRBD1. The CDR3 is 15 residues long. Losses at the gene ends were 6 bases for V and 2 bases for J; bases not matched to a gene: 6. CDR1 and CDR2 (germline): MNHNY, SVGAGI (reference sequence). CDR3 region: CASRDPGQGAYEQYF. CDR3 coding DNA: TGTGCCAGCAGAGATCCGGGACAGGGGGCCTACGAGCAGTACTTC.

This clone was seen only a few times. This sample also contains other DNA sequences that code for the same CDR3. CDR3 in DNA: TGTGCCAGCAGTTCCGACAGGGCCGAGCAGTACTTC. The encoded protein is CASSSDRAEQYF. The rearrangement links TRBV28 to TRBJ2-7; TRBD1 matches 7 bases. Losses at the gene ends were 4 bases for V and 6 bases for J; bases not matched to a gene: 3. In germline, CDR1 is MDHEN, CDR2 SYDVKM. CDR3 length equals 12 residues.

The V and J genes are TRBV5-4 and TRBJ2-7, with D tentatively TRBD2 (6 bases). Trimming left V 4 bases short and J 3 bases short, with 11 bases between. The germline CDR1 and CDR2 sequences are SGHNT and YYREEE (reference sequence). The CDR3 length is 13 residues. DNA of the CDR3: TGTGCCAGCAGCGCCGCCGGGAGCTACGAGCAGTACTTC. Translating gives CASSAAGSYEQYF.

About this clone itself: This specimen includes other DNA sequences encoding the same CDR3. For the CDR3, the DNA is TGCAGTGCTAGCGGCTACAATGAGCAGTTCTTC. This sequence encodes CSASGYNEQFF. The gene calls are TRBV20-1 and TRBJ2-1; D gene ambiguous. The CDR3 has 11 residues. V gave up 3 bases and J gave up 3 bases, with 3 bases separating them. Germline V gene data show CDR1 as DFQATT and CDR2 as SNEGSKA (reference sequence).

This clone was seen a few times. V usage is TRBV7-9 and J usage is TRBJ2-3, with 8 bases lining up with TRBD2. CDR3 length equals 13 residues. CDR1 and CDR2 (germline): SEHNR, FQNEAQ (reference sequence). The V segment lost 5 bases and the J segment 3 bases; nucleotides outside the gene matches: 1. The CDR3 DNA reads TGTGCCAGCAGCCCTAGCGGGACAGATACGCAGTATTTT. Its protein is CASSPSGTDTQYF.

This rearrangement joins TRBV9 to TRBJ1-2, with D possibly being TRBD1 (5 bases). V shed 0 bases and J shed 3 bases, with 15 bases lying between them. Germline V gives CDR1 SGDLS, CDR2 YYNGEE. This CDR3 is 16 amino acids long. The CDR3 protein is CASSVGRQGQDYGYTF. DNA for the CDR3: TGTGCCAGCAGCGTAGGTCGCCAGGGTCAGGACTATGGCTACACCTTC.

V usage is TRBV28 and J usage is TRBJ2-3, with 7 bases that match TRBD2. Germline lookup yields CDR1 MDHEN and CDR2 SYDVKM. With 3 bases clipped from V and 2 bases from J, the junction kept 5 bases outside the gene matches. The CDR3 has 15 amino acids. CDR3 amino acids: CASSLRGSPTDTQYF. CDR3 in DNA: TGTGCCAGCAGTTTGCGCGGGAGTCCCACAGATACGCAGTATTTT.

The rearrangement links TRBV25-1 to TRBJ2-1; D is perhaps TRBD2 (6 bases). V was pared by 4 bases and J by 5 bases, with 18 bases between. Germline values: CDR1 MGHDK, CDR2 SYGVNS. The CDR3 sequence is 16 residues long. The CDR3 DNA sequence: TGTGCCAGCAGTGGGGGTAGGAGGGGACCAAACAATGAGCAGTTCTTC. It is translated as CASSGGRRGPNNEQFF.

This clone has more than one count but fewer than ten. This rearrangement joins TRBV27 to TRBJ2-5; TRBD2 matches at 10 bases. The CDR3 runs 17 residues. J gave up 2 bases and V 3 bases, and 9 bases lay outside the gene matches. Germline V gives CDR1 MNHEY, CDR2 SMNVEV (reference sequence). The CDR3 region is CASSLTSGRARQETQYF. In nucleotides, the CDR3 is TGTGCCAGCAGTTTGACGAGCGGGAGGGCAAGGCAAGAGACCCAGTACTTC.

In its sample, this clone was seen a few times. V gene TRBV9 combines with J gene TRBJ2-1; 8 bases match TRBD2. Unmatched junction bases numbered 9, after V lost 3 bases and J lost 7 bases. The CDR3 totals 15 residues. In germline, CDR1 is SGDLS, CDR2 YYNGEE. CDR3 DNA: TGTGCCAGCAGCGAAGGCCAGGGACTAGAAAATGAGCAGTTCTTC. Amino acid sequence: CASSEGQGLENEQFF.

The V gene is TRBV2, the J gene TRBJ1-5; the match to TRBD1 covers 10 bases. The CDR3 is 15 amino acids. Germline CDR1 SNHLY, CDR2 FYNNEI. Germline trimming cut 6 bases from V and 6 bases from J; bases unmatched to any gene: 8. The CDR3 protein is CASSLGTGVRQPQHF. CDR3 DNA: TGTGCCAGCAGCCTAGGGACAGGGGTGCGTCAGCCCCAGCATTTT.

The J gene is TRBJ1-1, the V gene TRBV9; D might be TRBD1 (6 bases). From germline, CDR1 is SGDLS and CDR2 YYNGEE. This CDR3 is built from 15 residues. V was clipped by 3 bases and J by 10 bases, with 22 bases between them. The CDR3 protein is CASSGSRGFTRGAFF. The CDR3 DNA follows: TGTGCCAGCAGCGGTAGCAGGGGATTTACTCGCGGAGCTTTCTTT.